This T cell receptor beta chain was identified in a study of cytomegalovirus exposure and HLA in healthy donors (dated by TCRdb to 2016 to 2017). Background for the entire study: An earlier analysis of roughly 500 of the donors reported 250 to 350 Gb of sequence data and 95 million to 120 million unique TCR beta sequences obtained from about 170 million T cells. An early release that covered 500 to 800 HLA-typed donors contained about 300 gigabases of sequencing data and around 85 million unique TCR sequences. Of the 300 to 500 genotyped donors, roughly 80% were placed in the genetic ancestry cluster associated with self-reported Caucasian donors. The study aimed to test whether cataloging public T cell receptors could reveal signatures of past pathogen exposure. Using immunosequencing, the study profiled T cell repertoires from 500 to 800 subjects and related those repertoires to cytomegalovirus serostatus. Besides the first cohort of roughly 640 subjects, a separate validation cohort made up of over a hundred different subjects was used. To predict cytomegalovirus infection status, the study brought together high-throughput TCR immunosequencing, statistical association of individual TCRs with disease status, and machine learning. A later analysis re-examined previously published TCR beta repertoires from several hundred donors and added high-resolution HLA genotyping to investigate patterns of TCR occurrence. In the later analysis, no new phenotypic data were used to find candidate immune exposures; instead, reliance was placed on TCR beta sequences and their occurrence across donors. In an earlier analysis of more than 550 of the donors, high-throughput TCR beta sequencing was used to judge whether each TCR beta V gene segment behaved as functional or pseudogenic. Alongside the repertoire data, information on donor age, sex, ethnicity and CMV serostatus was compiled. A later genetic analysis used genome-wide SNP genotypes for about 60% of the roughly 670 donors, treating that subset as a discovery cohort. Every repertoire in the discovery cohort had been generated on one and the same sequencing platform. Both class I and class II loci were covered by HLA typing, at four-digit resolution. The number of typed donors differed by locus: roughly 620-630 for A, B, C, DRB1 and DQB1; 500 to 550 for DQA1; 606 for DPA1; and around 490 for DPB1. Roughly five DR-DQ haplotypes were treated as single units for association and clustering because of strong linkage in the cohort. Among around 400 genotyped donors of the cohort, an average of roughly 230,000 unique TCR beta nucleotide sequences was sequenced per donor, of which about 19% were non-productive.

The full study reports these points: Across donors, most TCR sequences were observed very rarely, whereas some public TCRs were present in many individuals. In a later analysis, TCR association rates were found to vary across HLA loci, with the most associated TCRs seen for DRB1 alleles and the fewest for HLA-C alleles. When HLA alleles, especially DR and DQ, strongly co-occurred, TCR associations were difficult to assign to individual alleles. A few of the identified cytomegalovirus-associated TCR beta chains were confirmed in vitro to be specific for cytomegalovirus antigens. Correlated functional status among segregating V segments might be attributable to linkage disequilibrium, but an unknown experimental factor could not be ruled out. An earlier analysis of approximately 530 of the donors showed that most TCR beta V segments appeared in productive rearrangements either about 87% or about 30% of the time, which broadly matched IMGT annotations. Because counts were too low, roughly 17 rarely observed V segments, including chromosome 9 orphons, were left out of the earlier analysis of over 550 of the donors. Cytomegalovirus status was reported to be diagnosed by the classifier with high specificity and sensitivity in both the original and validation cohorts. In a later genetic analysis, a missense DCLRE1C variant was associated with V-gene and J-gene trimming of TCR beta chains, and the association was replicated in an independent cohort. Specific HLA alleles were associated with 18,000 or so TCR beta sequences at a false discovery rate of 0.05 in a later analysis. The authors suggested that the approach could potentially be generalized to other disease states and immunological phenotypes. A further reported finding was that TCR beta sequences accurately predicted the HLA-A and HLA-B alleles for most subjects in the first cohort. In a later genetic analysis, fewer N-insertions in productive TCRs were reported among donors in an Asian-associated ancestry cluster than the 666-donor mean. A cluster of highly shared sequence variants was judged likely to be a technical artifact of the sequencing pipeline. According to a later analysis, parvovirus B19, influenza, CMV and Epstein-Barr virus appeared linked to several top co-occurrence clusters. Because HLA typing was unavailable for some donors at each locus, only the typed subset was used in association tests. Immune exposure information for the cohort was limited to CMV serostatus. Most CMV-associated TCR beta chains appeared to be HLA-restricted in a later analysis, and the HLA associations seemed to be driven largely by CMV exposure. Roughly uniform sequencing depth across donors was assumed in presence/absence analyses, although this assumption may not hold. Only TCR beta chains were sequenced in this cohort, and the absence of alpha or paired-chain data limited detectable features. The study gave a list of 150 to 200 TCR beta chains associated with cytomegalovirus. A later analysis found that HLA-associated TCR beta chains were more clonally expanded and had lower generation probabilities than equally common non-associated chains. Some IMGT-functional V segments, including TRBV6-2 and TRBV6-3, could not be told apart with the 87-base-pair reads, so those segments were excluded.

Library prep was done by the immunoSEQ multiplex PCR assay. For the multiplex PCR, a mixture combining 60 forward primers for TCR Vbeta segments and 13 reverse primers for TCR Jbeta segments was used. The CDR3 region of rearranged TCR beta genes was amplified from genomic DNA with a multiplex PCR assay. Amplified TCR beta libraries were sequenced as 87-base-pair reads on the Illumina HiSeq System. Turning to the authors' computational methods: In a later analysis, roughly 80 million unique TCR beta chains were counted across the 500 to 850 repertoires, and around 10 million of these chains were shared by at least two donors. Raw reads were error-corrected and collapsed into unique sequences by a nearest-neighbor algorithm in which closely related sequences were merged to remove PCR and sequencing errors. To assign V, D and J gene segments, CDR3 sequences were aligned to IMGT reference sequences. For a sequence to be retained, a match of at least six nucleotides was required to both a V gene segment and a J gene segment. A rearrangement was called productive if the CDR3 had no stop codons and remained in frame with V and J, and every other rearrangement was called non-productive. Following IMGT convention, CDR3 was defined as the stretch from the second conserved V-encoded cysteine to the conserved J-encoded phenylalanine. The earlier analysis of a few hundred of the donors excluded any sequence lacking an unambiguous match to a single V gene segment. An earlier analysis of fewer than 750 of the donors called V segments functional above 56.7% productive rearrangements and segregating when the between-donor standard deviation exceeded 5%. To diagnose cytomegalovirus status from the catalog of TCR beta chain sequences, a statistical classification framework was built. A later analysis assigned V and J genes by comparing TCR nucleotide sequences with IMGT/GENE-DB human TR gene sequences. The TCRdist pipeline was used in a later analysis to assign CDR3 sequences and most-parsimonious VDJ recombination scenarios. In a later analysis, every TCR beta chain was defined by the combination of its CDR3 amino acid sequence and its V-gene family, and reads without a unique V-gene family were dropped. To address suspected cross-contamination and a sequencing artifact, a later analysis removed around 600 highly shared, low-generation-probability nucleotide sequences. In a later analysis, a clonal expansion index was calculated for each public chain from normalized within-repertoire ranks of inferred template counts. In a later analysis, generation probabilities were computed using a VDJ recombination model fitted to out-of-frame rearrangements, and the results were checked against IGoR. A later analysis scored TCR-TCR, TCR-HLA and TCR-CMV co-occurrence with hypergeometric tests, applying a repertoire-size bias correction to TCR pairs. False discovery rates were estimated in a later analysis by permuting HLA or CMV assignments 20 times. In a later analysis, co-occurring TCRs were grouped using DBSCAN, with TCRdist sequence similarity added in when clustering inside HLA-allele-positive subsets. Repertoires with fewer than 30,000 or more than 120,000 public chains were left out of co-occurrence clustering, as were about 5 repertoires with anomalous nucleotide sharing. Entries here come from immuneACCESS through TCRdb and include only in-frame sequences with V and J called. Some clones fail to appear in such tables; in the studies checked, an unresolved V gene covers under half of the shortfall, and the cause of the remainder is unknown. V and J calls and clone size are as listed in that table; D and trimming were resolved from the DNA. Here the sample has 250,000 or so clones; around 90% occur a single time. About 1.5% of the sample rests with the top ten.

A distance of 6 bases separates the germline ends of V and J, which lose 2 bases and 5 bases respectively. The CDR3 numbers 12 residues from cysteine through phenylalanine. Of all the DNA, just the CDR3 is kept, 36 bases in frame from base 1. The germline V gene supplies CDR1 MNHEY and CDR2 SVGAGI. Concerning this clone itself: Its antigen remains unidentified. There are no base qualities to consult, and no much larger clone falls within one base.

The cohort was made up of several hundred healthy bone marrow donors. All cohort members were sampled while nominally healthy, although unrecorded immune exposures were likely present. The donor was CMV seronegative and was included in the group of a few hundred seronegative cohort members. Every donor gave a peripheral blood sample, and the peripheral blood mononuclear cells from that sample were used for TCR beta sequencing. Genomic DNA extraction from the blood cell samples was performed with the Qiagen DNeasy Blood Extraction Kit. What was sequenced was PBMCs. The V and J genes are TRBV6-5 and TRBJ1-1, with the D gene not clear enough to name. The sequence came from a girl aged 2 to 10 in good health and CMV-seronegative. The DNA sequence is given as TGTGCCAGCAGTTACGAACTAACTGAAGCTTTCTTT. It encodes CASSYELTEAFF.